This TCR beta chain was profiled in a study of cytotoxic CD8 clonotypes in ibrutinib-treated CLL. Whole-study context: Patients gave response samples after a median around 11 months of treatment, range 6 to 36.

With respect to this clone: Its specificity is unknown.

With sequencing, the targeted depth ranged from 1 in 200,000 to 1 in 1 million T cells. Assay used: immunoSEQ multiplex PCR; TCRdb lists only in-frame clones, some missing. The sample consists of 100,000 to 150,000 clones, approximately 83% of them appearing once. Points from the study as a whole: The clonality went up when patients responded to ibrutinib and dropped back toward baseline at progression. Against age-matched healthy donors, baseline clonality ran higher and tracked circulating CD8+ T-cell counts.

Trimming took 2 bases from V and 5 from J; bases not matched to a gene: 11. The CDR3 runs 17 residues. CDR1 is MGHRA, CDR2 YSYEKL, per germline. The V call is TRBV4-1, the J call TRBJ2-7, with 11 bases aligning to TRBD1. The sequenced sample was PBMCs, obtained after 24 months of ibrutinib treatment. This sequence originates from a human donor with chronic lymphocytic leukemia. Here the CDR3 DNA reads TGCGCCAGCAGCCAACCCCGGGGCGGACAGGGGGCGAACGAGCAGTACTTC. It specifies CASSQPRGGQGANEQYF.